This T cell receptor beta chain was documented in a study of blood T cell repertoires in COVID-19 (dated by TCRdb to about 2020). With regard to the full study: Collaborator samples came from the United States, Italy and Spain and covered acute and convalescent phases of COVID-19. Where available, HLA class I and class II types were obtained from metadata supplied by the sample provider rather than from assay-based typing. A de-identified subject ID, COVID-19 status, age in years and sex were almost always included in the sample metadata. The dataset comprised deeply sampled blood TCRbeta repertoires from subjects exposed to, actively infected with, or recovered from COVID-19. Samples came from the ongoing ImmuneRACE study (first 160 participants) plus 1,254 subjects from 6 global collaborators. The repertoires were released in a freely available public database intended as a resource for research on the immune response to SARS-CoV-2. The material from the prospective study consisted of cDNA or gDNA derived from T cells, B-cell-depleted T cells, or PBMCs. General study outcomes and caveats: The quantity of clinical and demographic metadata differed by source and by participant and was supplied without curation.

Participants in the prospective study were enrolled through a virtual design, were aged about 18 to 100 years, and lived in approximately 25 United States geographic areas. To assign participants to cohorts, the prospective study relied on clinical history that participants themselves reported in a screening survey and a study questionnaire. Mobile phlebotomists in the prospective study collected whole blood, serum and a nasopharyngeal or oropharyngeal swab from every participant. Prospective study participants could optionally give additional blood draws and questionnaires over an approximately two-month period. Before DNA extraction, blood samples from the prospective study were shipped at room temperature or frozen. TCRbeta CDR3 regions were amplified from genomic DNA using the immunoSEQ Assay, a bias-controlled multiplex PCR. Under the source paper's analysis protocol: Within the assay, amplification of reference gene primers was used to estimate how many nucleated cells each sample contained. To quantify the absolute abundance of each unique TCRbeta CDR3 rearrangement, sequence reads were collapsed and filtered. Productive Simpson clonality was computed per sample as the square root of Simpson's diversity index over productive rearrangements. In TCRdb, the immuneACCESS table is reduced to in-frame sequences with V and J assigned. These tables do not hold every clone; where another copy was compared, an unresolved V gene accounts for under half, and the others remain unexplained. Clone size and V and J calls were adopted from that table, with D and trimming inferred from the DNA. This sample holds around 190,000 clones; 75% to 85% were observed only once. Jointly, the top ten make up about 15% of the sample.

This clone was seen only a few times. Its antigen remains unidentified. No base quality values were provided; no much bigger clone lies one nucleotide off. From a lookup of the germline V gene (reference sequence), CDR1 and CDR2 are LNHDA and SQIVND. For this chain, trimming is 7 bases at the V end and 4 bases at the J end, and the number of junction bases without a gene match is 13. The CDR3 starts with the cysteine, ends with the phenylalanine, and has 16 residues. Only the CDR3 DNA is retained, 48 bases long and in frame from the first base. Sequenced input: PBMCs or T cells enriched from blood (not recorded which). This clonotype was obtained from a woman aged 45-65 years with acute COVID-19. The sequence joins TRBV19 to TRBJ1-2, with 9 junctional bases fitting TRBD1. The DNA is TGTGCCAGTACCCCGGACAGGGGACGGTCAAGCTATGGCTACACCTTC. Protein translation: CASTPDRGRSSYGYTF.